Below, one T cell receptor beta chain is given with its context. Its antigen is as yet unknown. Trimming took 7 bases from V and 0 from J; bases not matched to a gene: 4. The length of the CDR3 is 15 residues. The germline gives CDR1 MNHNY, CDR2 SVGAGI (reference sequence). The PCR employed 60 Vbeta primers together with 13 Jbeta primers. Data came from immunoSEQ multiplex PCR; TCRdb stores just in-frame clones and leaves some out. Of roughly 140,000 clones in the sample, around 72% were seen once. This entry belongs to a study of cytomegalovirus exposure and HLA in healthy donors. Study conclusions and caveats: Sequencing artifact likely explains a cluster of highly shared sequence variants. Previous analysis showed most TCR beta V segments were productive about 87% or about 30% of the time.

The TCR was taken from a man aged 40-50 years in good health and CMV-seronegative. Sequenced material: PBMCs. The chain links TRBV6-6 to TRBJ1-4; TRBD1 matches 8 bases. The DNA of the CDR3 is TGTGCCAGCAAAACAGGGGGGGCAACTAATGAAAAACTGTTTTTT. Translating gives CASKTGGATNEKLFF.